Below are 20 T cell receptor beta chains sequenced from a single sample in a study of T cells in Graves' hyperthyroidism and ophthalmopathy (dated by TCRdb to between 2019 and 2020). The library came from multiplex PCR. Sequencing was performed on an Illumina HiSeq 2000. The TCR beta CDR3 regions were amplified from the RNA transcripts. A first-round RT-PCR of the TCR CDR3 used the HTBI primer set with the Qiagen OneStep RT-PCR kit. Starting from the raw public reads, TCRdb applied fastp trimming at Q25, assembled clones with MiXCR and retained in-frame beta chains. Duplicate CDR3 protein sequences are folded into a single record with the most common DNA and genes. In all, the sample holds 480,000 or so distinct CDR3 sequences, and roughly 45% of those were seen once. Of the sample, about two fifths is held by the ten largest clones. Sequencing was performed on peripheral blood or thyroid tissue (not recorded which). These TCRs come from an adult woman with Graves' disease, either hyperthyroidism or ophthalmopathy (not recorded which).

The CDR3 nucleotides read TGTGCCAGCAGCTTAGTTAGAGGCACACGACTGTATAGGACCCAGTACTTC. It encodes CASSLVRGTRLYRTQYF. The chain couples TRBV7-9 to TRBJ2-5, with unresolved D. Germline assignment: CDR1 SEHNR and CDR2 FQNEAQ (reference sequence). The CDR3 runs to 17 residues. Deletions cut 1 base from V and 7 bases from J, with 22 bases between.

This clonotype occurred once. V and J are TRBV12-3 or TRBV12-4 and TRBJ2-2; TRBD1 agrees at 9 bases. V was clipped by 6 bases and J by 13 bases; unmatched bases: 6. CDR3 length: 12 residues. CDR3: CASRPQGAGLFF. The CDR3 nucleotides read TGTGCCAGCAGACCACAGGGGGCGGGGCTGTTTTTT.

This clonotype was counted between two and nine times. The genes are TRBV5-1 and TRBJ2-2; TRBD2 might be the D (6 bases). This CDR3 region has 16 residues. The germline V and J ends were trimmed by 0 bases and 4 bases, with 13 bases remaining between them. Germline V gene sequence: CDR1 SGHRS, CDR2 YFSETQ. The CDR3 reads CASSLGLAFSTGELFF. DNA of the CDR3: TGCGCCAGCAGCTTGGGGCTAGCGTTTAGCACCGGGGAGCTGTTTTTT. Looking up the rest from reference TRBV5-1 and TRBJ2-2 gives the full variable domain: KAGVTQTPRYLIKTRGQQVTLSCSPISGHRSVSWYQQTPGQGLQFLFEYFSETQRNKGNFPGRFSGRQFSNSRSEMNVSTLELGDSALYLCASSLGLAFSTGELFFGEGSRLTVL.

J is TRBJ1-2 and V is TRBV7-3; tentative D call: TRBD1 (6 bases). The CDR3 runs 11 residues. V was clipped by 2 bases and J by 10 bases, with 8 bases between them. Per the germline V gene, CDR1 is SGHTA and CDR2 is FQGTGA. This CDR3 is CASSLGGAYTF. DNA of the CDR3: TGTGCCAGCAGCTTAGGGGGGGCCTACACCTTC.

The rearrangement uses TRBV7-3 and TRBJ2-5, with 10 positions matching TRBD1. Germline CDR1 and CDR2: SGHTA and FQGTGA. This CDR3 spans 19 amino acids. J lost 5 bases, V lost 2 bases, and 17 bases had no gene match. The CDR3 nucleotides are TGTGCCAGCAGCTTAGGTCCATTGGGACAGGGGCTCGGTATGGAGACCCAGTACTTC. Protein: CASSLGPLGQGLGMETQYF.

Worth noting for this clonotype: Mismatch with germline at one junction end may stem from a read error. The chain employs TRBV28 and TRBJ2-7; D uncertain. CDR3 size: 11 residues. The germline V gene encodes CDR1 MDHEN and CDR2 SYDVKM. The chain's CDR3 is CASGVGYEQCF. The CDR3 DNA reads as TGTGCCTCAGGAGTTGGATACGAGCAGTGCTTC.

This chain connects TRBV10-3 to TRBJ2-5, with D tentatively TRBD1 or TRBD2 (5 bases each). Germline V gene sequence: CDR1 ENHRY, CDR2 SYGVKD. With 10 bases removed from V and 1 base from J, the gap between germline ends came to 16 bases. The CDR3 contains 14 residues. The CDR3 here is CATMGLRGQETQYF. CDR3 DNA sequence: TGTGCCACCATGGGTCTGAGGGGCCAAGAGACCCAGTACTTC.

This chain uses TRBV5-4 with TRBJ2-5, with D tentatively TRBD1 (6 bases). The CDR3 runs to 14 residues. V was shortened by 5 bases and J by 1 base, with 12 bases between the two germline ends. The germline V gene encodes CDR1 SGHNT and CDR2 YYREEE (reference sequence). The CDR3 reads CASSPQGPQETQYF. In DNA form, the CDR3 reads TGTGCCAGCAGTCCACAGGGACCCCAAGAGACCCAGTACTTC. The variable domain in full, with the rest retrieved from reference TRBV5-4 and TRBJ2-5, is ETGVTQSPTHLIKTRGQQVTLRCSSQSGHNTVSWYQQALGQGPQFIFQYYREEENGRGNFPPRFSGLQFPNYSSELNVNALELDDSALYLCASSPQGPQETQYFGPGTRLLVL.

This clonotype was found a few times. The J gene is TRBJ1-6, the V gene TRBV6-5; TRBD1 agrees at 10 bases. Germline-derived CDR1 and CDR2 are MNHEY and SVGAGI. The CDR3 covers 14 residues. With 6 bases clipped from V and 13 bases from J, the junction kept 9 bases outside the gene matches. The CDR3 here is CASSHDRGPDPLHF. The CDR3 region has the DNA TGTGCCAGCAGCCACGACAGGGGGCCGGACCCCCTCCACTTT.

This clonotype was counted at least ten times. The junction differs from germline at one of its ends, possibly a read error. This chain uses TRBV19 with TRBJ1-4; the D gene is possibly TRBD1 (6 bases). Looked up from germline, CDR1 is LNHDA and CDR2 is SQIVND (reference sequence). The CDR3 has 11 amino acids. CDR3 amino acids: CASGRGRQESF. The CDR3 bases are TGTGCCAGTGGGCGCGGGCGACAGGAGAGCTTT.

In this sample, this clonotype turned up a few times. The CDR3 loop reads CASSPFAQSYEQYF. The CDR3, as DNA: TGTGCCAGCAGCCCATTTGCCCAGAGCTACGAGCAGTACTTC. The chain joins TRBV7-2 to TRBJ2-7; D not certain. The length of the CDR3 is 14 residues. The germline V and J ends were trimmed by 5 bases and 3 bases, with 14 bases remaining between them. Germline loops: CDR1 SGHTA, CDR2 FQGNSA.

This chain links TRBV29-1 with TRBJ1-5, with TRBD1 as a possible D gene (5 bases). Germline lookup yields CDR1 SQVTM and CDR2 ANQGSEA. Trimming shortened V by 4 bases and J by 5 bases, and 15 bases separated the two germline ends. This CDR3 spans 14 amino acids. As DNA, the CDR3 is TGCAGCGTTGTTGGTCAGGGTTTTGATCAGCCCCAGCATTTT. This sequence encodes CSVVGQGFDQPQHF.

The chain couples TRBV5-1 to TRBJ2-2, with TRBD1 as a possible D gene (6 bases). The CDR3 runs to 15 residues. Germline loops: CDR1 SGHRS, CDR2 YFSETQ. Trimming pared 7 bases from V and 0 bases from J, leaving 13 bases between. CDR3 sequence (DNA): TGCGCCAGCCAGGGGTATCAGCCGAACACCGGGGAGCTGTTTTTT. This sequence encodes CASQGYQPNTGELFF.

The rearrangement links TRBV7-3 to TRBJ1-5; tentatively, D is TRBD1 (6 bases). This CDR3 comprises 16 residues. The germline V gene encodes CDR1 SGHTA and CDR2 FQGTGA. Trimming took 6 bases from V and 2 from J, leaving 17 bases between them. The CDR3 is CASRLGQPGGNQPQHF. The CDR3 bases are TGTGCCAGCAGACTAGGACAGCCCGGAGGCAATCAGCCCCAGCATTTT. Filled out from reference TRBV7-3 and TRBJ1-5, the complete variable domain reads GAGVSQTPSNKVTEKGKYVELRCDPISGHTALYWYRQSLGQGPEFLIYFQGTGAADDSGLPNDRFFAVRPEGSVSTLKIQRTERGDSAVYLCASRLGQPGGNQPQHFGDGTRLSIL.

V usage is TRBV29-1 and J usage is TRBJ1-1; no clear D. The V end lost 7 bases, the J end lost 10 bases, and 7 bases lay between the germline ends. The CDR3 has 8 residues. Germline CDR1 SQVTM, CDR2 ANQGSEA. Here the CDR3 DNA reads TGCAGCGCTGGGCCAGCTTTCTTT. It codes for CSAGPAFF.

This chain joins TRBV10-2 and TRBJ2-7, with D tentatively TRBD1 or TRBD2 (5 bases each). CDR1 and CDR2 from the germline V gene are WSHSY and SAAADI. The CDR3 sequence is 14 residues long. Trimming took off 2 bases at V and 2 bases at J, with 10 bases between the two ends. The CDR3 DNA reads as TGCGCCAGCAGTGAGGGGGGACCCACCTACGAGCAGTACTTC. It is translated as CASSEGGPTYEQYF.

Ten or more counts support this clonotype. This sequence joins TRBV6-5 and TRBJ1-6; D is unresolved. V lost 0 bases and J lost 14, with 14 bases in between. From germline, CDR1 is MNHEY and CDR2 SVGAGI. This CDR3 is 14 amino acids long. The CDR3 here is CASSYSTSPSALHF. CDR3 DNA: TGTGCCAGCAGTTACTCGACATCTCCCTCGGCCCTCCACTTT.

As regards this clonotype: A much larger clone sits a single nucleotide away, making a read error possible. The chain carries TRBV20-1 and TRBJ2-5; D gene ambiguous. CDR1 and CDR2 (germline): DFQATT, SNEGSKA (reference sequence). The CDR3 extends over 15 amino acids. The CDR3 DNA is TGCAGTGCTAGAGATAGTCGCCGGGCGGAAGAGGCCCAGTACTTC. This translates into CSARDSRRAEEAQYF.

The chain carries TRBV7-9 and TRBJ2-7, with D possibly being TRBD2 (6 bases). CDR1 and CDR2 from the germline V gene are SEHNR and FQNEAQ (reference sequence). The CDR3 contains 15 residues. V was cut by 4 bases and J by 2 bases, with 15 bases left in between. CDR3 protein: CASSSGDGGTYEQYF. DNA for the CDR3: TGTGCCAGCAGCTCGGGGGACGGTGGGACCTACGAGCAGTACTTC.

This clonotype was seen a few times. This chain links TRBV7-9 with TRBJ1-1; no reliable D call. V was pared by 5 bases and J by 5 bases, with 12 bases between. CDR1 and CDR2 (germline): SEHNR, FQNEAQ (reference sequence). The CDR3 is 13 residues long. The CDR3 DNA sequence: TGTGCCAGCAGCCCGGGTGGATATACTGAAGCTTTCTTT. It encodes CASSPGGYTEAFF.